Below, 26 T cell receptor beta chains from the same sample are listed, as sequenced in a study of cytomegalovirus exposure and HLA in healthy donors. Vbeta (60) and Jbeta (13) primers were used in the PCR. Libraries were prepared by immunoSEQ multiplex PCR; TCRdb keeps only in-frame clonotypes and omits some of them. The sample lists over 200,000 clones; around 64% were seen once. The sequenced sample was PBMCs. Receptors were obtained from a man in his forties in good health and CMV-seropositive.

The V gene is TRBV6-5, the J gene TRBJ1-4; maybe TRBD1 (6 bases). Germline lookup yields CDR1 MNHEY and CDR2 SVGAGI. The length of the CDR3 is 14 residues. V was pared by 5 bases and J by 4 bases, with 11 bases between. The CDR3 DNA sequence: TGTGCCAGCAGTCGAGGACAGAGTAATGAAAAACTGTTTTTT. Its translation: CASSRGQSNEKLFF.

This clone was seen a few times. The chain is built from TRBV2 and TRBJ1-1; 10 bases are shared with TRBD1. The CDR3 consists of 14 residues. Per germline, CDR1 SNHLY and CDR2 FYNNEI. The V gene end was trimmed by 5 bases and the J gene end by 3 bases; junction bases not matched to a gene: 3. The chain's CDR3 is CASSMGQGYTEAFF. The CDR3, as DNA: TGTGCCAGCAGTATGGGACAGGGGTACACTGAAGCTTTCTTT. Looking up the rest from reference TRBV2 and TRBJ1-1 gives the full variable domain: EPEVTQTPSHQVTQMGQEVILRCVPISNHLYFYWYRQILGQKVEFLVSFYNNEISEKSEIFDDQFSVERPDGSNFTLKIRSTKLEDSAMYFCASSMGQGYTEAFFGQGTRLTVV.

This chain uses TRBV6-4 with TRBJ2-3, with D tentatively TRBD1 (5 bases). The ends were cut back, 1 base at V and 2 bases at J, with 10 bases in the middle. There are 15 residues in the CDR3. Germline loops: CDR1 MRHNA, CDR2 SNTAGT. CDR3 sequence: CASSDWGGHTDTQYF. In DNA form, the CDR3 reads TGTGCCAGCAGTGACTGGGGCGGACACACAGATACGCAGTATTTT.

The gene calls are TRBV7-6 and TRBJ2-5; 7 nucleotides match TRBD2. The length of the CDR3 is 14 residues. The V gene's germline CDR1 is SGHVS and CDR2 FNYEAQ. V lost 2 bases, J lost 7 bases, and 7 bases stayed unmatched. CDR3 sequence: CASSLNAGDGTQYF. For the CDR3, the DNA is TGTGCCAGCAGCTTAAATGCGGGGGACGGGACCCAGTACTTC.

This CDR3 is CSARGLGLYF. In nucleotides, the CDR3 is TGCAGTGCTAGAGGACTAGGCCTATACTTC. This rearrangement joins TRBV20-1 to TRBJ2-5; possible D gene TRBD2, 6 bases. This CDR3 comprises 10 residues. V was pared by 1 base and J by 14 bases, with 11 bases between. Germline V CDR1 and CDR2: DFQATT, SNEGSKA (reference sequence).

The rearrangement links TRBV5-4 to TRBJ2-3, with TRBD2 identical over 9 bases. CDR1 is SGHNT, CDR2 YYREEE, per germline (reference sequence). V was clipped by 1 base and J by 2 bases; unmatched bases: 11. This CDR3 comprises 18 residues. The CDR3: CASSLKVVASGVTDTQYF. The CDR3, as DNA: TGTGCCAGCAGCTTGAAGGTGGTGGCTAGCGGGGTCACAGATACGCAGTATTTT.

The genes are TRBV5-1 and TRBJ1-2; 12 nucleotides line up with TRBD1. V gave up 4 bases and J gave up 8 bases; unmatched junction bases: 6. From germline, CDR1 is SGHRS and CDR2 YFSETQ. The CDR3 has 14 residues. CDR3 residues: CASSHGDRGRGYTF. In DNA form, the CDR3 reads TGCGCCAGCAGCCACGGGGACAGGGGGCGAGGCTACACCTTC.

This sequence joins TRBV10-3 and TRBJ2-7; weak D call: TRBD1 (5 bases). This CDR3 is 14 amino acids long. Between the trimmed V and J ends, which lost 4 bases and 4 bases, there was a span of 14 bases. Germline V CDR1 and CDR2: ENHRY, SYGVKD. The CDR3 nucleotides are TGTGCCATCAGTGCGTGGGGCCCCGGTTACGAGCAGTACTTC. It encodes CAISAWGPGYEQYF.

This chain links TRBV7-6 with TRBJ2-3, with D perhaps matching TRBD1 (6 bases). CDR3 length: 14 amino acids. V lost 5 bases and J lost 4, with 13 bases in between. CDR1 and CDR2 from the germline V gene are SGHVS and FNYEAQ. For the CDR3, the DNA is TGTGCCAGCAGCACAGGGCCCGGATCAGATACGCAGTATTTT. This gives the protein CASSTGPGSDTQYF.

This clone has just a few counts. V and J are TRBV5-1 and TRBJ2-1; a weak D match, TRBD2 (5 bases). CDR3 length: 14 amino acids. CDR1 SGHRS and CDR2 YFSETQ come from the germline V gene. The V gene lost 5 bases and the J gene lost 4 bases, with 13 bases spanning the gap. CDR3 amino acids: CASSPAGNYNEQFF. Written as DNA, the CDR3 is TGCGCCAGCAGTCCTGCCGGGAATTACAATGAGCAGTTCTTC.

This clone came up a few times. The chain joins TRBV18 to TRBJ1-2; D uncertain. Germline V CDR1 and CDR2: KGHSH, LQKENI. V lost 1 base and J 8 bases, leaving 11 bases between the germline ends. CDR3 size: 13 residues. CDR3 region: CASSPQEAGGYTF. The CDR3 DNA follows: TGTGCCAGCTCACCACAGGAGGCGGGAGGCTACACCTTC.

This sequence joins TRBV5-4 and TRBJ2-3, with TRBD2 matching 8 bases. V was pared by 2 bases and J by 6 bases, with 8 bases of the junction left unmatched. This CDR3 comprises 15 residues. Germline-derived CDR1 and CDR2 are SGHNT and YYREEE (reference sequence). The CDR3 region is CASSFSSGAGDTQYF. The DNA for the CDR3 is TGTGCCAGCAGCTTTAGTAGCGGGGCGGGGGATACGCAGTATTTT.

The rearrangement links TRBV7-2 to TRBJ2-1; 12 bases fit TRBD2. Germline CDR1 is SGHTA and CDR2 is FQGNSA. CDR3 length: 15 amino acids. The ends lost 3 bases at V and 8 bases at J; junction bases unmatched: 5. DNA of the CDR3: TGTGCCAGCAGCTTCTCTAGCGGGGGGGGGTATGAGCAGTTCTTC. Protein sequence: CASSFSSGGGYEQFF.

This clone was found once. V gene TRBV5-4 combines with J gene TRBJ1-4; the match to TRBD1 covers 9 bases. The germline CDR1 and CDR2 sequences are SGHNT and YYREEE (reference sequence). V lost 4 bases and J lost 3; bases outside the gene matches: 4. The length of the CDR3 is 15 residues. CDR3 in amino acids: CASSTRTGANEKLFF. Here the CDR3 DNA reads TGTGCCAGCAGCACTAGGACAGGGGCTAATGAAAAACTGTTTTTT.

The chain joins TRBV27 to TRBJ2-3; 8 bases match TRBD2. The junction had 5 bases not matched to a gene; V was cut back by 7 bases and J by 5 bases. CDR1 MNHEY and CDR2 SMNVEV come from the germline V gene (reference sequence). The CDR3 has 13 amino acids. CDR3 protein: CASMAGGQDTQYF. The CDR3 coding sequence is TGTGCCAGCATGGCGGGGGGTCAAGATACGCAGTATTTT.

The CDR3 DNA sequence: TGCGCCAGCAGCTTGGGGGGCTGGGATGAGCAGTTCTTC. Translating gives CASSLGGWDEQFF. The V call is TRBV5-1, the J call TRBJ2-1; maybe TRBD1 (5 bases). The CDR3 is made up of 13 amino acids. The V gene lost 0 bases and the J gene lost 8 bases, with 9 bases spanning the gap. The germline CDR1 and CDR2 sequences are SGHRS and YFSETQ.

The chain joins TRBV5-1 to TRBJ2-3, with 9 bases that match TRBD2. This CDR3 has 13 residues. Per the germline V gene, CDR1 is SGHRS and CDR2 is YFSETQ. The V segment lost 4 bases and the J segment 6 bases; nucleotides outside the gene matches: 3. CDR3 region: CASSPGTSDTQYF. CDR3 bases: TGCGCCAGCAGCCCCGGGACTAGCGATACGCAGTATTTT.

J is TRBJ2-1 and V is TRBV19; 9 positions agree with TRBD2. Germline V CDR1 and CDR2: LNHDA, SQIVND (reference sequence). Losses at the gene ends were 4 bases for V and 7 bases for J; bases not matched to a gene: 14. This CDR3 contains 17 residues. The CDR3 sequence: CASSTQRRGGDVNEQFF. The CDR3 nucleotides are TGTGCCAGTAGTACTCAGCGGCGGGGGGGCGACGTTAATGAGCAGTTCTTC.

V is TRBV28 and J is TRBJ1-2, with unresolved D. The CDR3 runs to 15 residues. Germline V gene lookup returns CDR1 MDHEN and CDR2 SYDVKM. V was clipped by 3 bases and J by 4 bases, with 15 bases between them. The CDR3 region has the DNA TGTGCCAGCAGTTTCGAGGCCAGAATCTTCTATGGCTACACCTTC. Protein product: CASSFEARIFYGYTF.

This chain connects TRBV5-1 to TRBJ2-7; D possibly corresponds to TRBD2 (6 bases). Germline V gene sequence: CDR1 SGHRS, CDR2 YFSETQ. V gave up 0 bases and J gave up 5 bases, with 15 bases separating them. This CDR3 spans 15 amino acids. CDR3 DNA sequence: TGCGCCAGCAGCTTGGGAGCCGGGGGTCGCCACGAGCAGTACTTC. This sequence encodes CASSLGAGGRHEQYF.

This chain links TRBV7-2 with TRBJ2-3, with a possible D match to TRBD2 (5 bases). V was shortened by 2 bases and J by 5 bases, with 11 bases between the two germline ends. Germline assignment: CDR1 SGHTA and CDR2 FQGNSA. CDR3 length: 14 amino acids. Here the CDR3 reads CASSLKRAGDTQYF. The CDR3 region has the DNA TGTGCCAGCAGCTTAAAGAGGGCCGGAGATACGCAGTATTTT.

The sample holds a few counts of this clone. V and J are TRBV5-1 and TRBJ2-5, with D perhaps matching TRBD1 (7 bases). Germline V lookup: CDR1 SGHRS, CDR2 YFSETQ. CDR3 length equals 15 residues. V lost 6 bases to trimming and J lost 2 bases, with 17 bases between them. CDR3 DNA sequence: TGCGCCAGCACCCGCCGCGGGACAGAGCAAGAGACCCAGTACTTC. Protein product: CASTRRGTEQETQYF. Complete variable domain (other parts from reference TRBV5-1 and TRBJ2-5): KAGVTQTPRYLIKTRGQQVTLSCSPISGHRSVSWYQQTPGQGLQFLFEYFSETQRNKGNFPGRFSGRQFSNSRSEMNVSTLELGDSALYLCASTRRGTEQETQYFGPGTRLLVL.

The V gene is TRBV2, the J gene TRBJ2-6, with D uncertain. Germline V gene lookup returns CDR1 SNHLY and CDR2 FYNNEI. Trimming stripped 0 bases from V and 2 bases from J, with 2 bases between. The CDR3 runs to 14 residues. The CDR3 is CASSEATGANVLTF. CDR3 coding DNA: TGTGCCAGCAGTGAAGCTACTGGGGCCAACGTCCTGACTTTC. Full variable domain (outside the CDR3, taken from reference TRBV2 and TRBJ2-6): EPEVTQTPSHQVTQMGQEVILRCVPISNHLYFYWYRQILGQKVEFLVSFYNNEISEKSEIFDDQFSVERPDGSNFTLKIRSTKLEDSAMYFCASSEATGANVLTFGAGSRLTVL.

Notes on this clone: Because it lacks the conserved phenylalanine or tryptophan at the end, this CDR3 is likely a read error. The DNA is left out, because the CDR3 cannot be placed on it with certainty; the CDR3 is given as TCRdb lists it. The chain links TRBV21-1 to TRBJ1-2. TRBV21-1 is a pseudogene segment. The CDR3 length is 10 residues, termini included. The CDR3 protein is CASLIGGGTI.

The rearrangement joins TRBV5-4 to TRBJ2-6; perhaps TRBD2 as D (5 bases). Deletions cut 4 bases from V and 5 bases from J, with 10 bases between. CDR1 is SGHNT, CDR2 YYREEE, per germline (reference sequence). This CDR3 has 14 amino acids. The DNA of the CDR3 is TGTGCCAGCAGCACCGGGGATAGGGCCAACGTCCTGACTTTC. Its protein product is CASSTGDRANVLTF.

The chain recombines TRBV4-2 with TRBJ1-2; weak D call: TRBD1 (5 bases). The V gene's germline CDR1 is LGHNA and CDR2 YNFKEQ. The ends were cut back, 1 base at V and 0 bases at J, with 12 bases in the middle. The CDR3 has 16 residues. Written as DNA, the CDR3 is TGTGCCAGCAGCCAAGCTCCGGAAGGGGCTAACTATGGCTACACCTTC. Translated, it gives CASSQAPEGANYGYTF.